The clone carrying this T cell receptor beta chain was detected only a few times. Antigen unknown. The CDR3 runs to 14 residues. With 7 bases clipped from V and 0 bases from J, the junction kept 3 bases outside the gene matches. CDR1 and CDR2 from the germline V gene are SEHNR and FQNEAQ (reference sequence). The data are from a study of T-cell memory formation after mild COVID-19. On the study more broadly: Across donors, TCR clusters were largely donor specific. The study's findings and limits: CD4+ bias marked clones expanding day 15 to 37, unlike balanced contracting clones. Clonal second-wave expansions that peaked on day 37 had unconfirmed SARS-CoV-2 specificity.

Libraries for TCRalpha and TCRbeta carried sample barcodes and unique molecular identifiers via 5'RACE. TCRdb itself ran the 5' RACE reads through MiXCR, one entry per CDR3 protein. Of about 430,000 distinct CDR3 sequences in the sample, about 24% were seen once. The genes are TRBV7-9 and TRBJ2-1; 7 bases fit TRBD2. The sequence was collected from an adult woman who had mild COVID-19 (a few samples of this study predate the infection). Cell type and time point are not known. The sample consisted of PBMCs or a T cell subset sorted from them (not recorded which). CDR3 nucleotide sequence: TGTGCCAGCAAAAGGGAGGGCTCCTACAATGAGCAGTTCTTC. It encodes CASKREGSYNEQFF.